These 30 T cell receptor delta chains came from one sample sequenced in a study of γδ T cells in repeated Plasmodium falciparum infection. TCRdb called clones anew from the multiplex PCR reads with CATT. The data show 50,000 to 55,000 delta-chain clones, approximately 2% seen once. Gammadelta T cells were flow-sorted from PBMC into Vgamma9/Vdelta2+ and Vdelta2-negative populations for bulk analysis. Sequencing was performed on gamma-delta T cells from blood. Source of these receptors: a pool of human donors (malaria-infected and uninfected, not separated).

This clone was seen a handful of times. This DNA translates differently at residue 7 from the TCRdb protein, which is that of a much larger clone; a read error is likely, and the protein shown is the DNA's own translation. The V and J genes are TRDV2 and TRDJ1; D unclear. No J segment appears in TCRdb, so it was assigned here by matching the sequence to germline. Looked up from germline, CDR1 is GEAIGNYY and CDR2 is EKD. CDR3 length: 16 residues. V lost 4 bases to trimming and J lost 0 bases, with 17 bases between them. CDR3: CACDLLEDGYTDKLIF. The CDR3 DNA is TGTGCCTGTGATCTCCTGGAGGATGGGTACACCGATAAACTCATCTTT.

Details on this clone: The protein held in TCRdb is that of a much larger clone and does not match this DNA's translation at residue 18, likely because of a read error; the protein shown is translated from the DNA. DNA of the CDR3: TGTGCTCTTGGGAGAGGGAAGACCCCCTGGACTGGGGGATACCGAGATAAAATCATCTTT. This sequence encodes CALGRGKTPWTGGYRDKIIF. The J gene has no call, while the V gene is TRDV1; the D segment call TRDD3 is taken from the table without a DNA check. Germline V gives CDR1 TSWWSYY, CDR2 QGS. CDR3 size: 20 residues.

This clone was observed a handful of times. This DNA's translation differs at residue 18 from TCRdb's protein, which comes from a much larger clone; a read error is likely, and the protein shown is translated from the DNA. The V call is TRDV2, the J call TRDJ3, with 7 nucleotides matching TRDD3. The CDR3 length is 20 residues. CDR1 GEAIGNYY and CDR2 EKD come from the germline V gene. The CDR3 DNA sequence: TGTGCCTGTGACCTTACTGGGGATGCCCGGAGCTCCTGGGACACCCGACAGAGGTTTTTC. This codes for CACDLTGDARSSWDTRQRFF.

This clone was recorded at least ten times. TCRdb's protein for this DNA is that of a much larger clone and differs from the translation at residue 12, likely a read error; the protein shown is the DNA translation. This chain links TRDV2 with TRDJ1; D not resolved. TCRdb carries no J gene annotation; the J gene was assigned here by matching the DNA with germline. The germline V gene encodes CDR1 GEAIGNYY and CDR2 EKD. The CDR3 totals 15 residues. V lost 1 base and J lost 10, with 21 bases in between. The CDR3 here is CACDTRGPPGHRLIF. The CDR3 nucleotides are TGTGCCTGTGACACTCGGGGTCCCCCAGGGCATAGACTCATCTTT.

On this clone itself: One base separates it from a far larger clone, so it is likely a read error. Other DNA sequences in the sample encode the same CDR3. The genes are TRDV3 and TRDJ1, with TRDD3 matching 9 bases. As TCRdb names no J gene, one was assigned here on the basis of a DNA match to germline. Germline lookup yields CDR1 TVYSNPD and CDR2 GDNSRS (reference sequence). This CDR3 has 26 amino acids. Here the CDR3 reads CAYGSFLKPLLLGDPEYPPTVYKLIF. CDR3 DNA sequence: TGTGCATACGGATCCTTCCTTAAGCCCCTGTTACTGGGGGACCCCGAATATCCCCCCACTGTCTATAAACTCATCTTT.

This clone was seen many times. The chain joins TRDV2 to TRDJ1, with TRDD3 matching 7 bases. No J gene was available from TCRdb, and it was assigned here by a germline match of the DNA. CDR1 and CDR2 from the germline V gene are GEAIGNYY and EKD. This CDR3 comprises 18 residues. Germline trimming cut 0 bases from V and 2 bases from J; bases unmatched to any gene: 14. The CDR3 loop is CACDTLLGGYGGTDKLIF. Written as DNA, the CDR3 is TGTGCCTGTGACACCTTGCTAGGAGGATACGGGGGGACCGATAAACTCATCTTT.

Regarding this clone: This probably arose from a read error, given a far larger clone one base away. The same CDR3 can be traced to other DNA sequences in this sample. The chain's CDR3 is CALGEPSTFFPLGGYFYTDKLIF. CDR3 nucleotides: TGTGCTCTTGGGGAACCGTCCACCTTTTTTCCTCTTGGGGGATACTTCTACACCGATAAACTCATCTTT. This chain uses TRDV1 with TRDJ1; 10 nucleotides align to TRDD3. The J segment lost 0 bases and the V segment lost 1 base, leaving 23 bases of the junction unmatched. Germline lookup yields CDR1 TSWWSYY and CDR2 QGS. The length of the CDR3 is 23 residues.

This clone qualifies as medium-sized. Distinct nucleotide sequences in the sample also encode this CDR3. V usage is TRDV3 and J usage is TRDJ1, with TRDD3 matching over 8 bases. This CDR3 contains 20 residues. Germline-derived CDR1 and CDR2 are TVYSNPD and GDNSRS (reference sequence). The J segment lost 0 bases and the V segment lost 2 bases, leaving 23 bases of the junction unmatched. Written as DNA, the CDR3 is TGTGCCTTTGGGTCTACGTACTGGGGGTGTCCCCTCATGTACACCGATAAACTCATCTTT. Its translation is CAFGSTYWGCPLMYTDKLIF. The entire variable domain, with the rest obtained from reference TRDV3 and TRDJ1, is as follows: CDKVTQSSPDQTVASGSEVVLLCTYDTVYSNPDLFWYRIRPDYSFQFVFYGDNSRSEGADFTQGRFSVKHILTQKAFHLVISPVRTEDSATYYCAFGSTYWGCPLMYTDKLIFGKGTRVTVEP.

This clone came up a few times. A far larger clone is only one base removed, so a read error is likely. Other nucleotide sequences in the sample specify the same CDR3. V usage is TRDV1 and J usage is TRDJ1; the match to TRDD3 covers 9 bases. TCRdb gives no J gene; it was assigned here by matching the DNA to germline. CDR1 is TSWWSYY and CDR2 is QGS in the germline V gene. CDR3 length: 23 amino acids. After removal of 1 base from V and 1 base from J, the junction contained 25 bases not matched to a gene. The CDR3 reads CALGEQVFLSFPLGDRCTDKLIF. DNA of the CDR3: TGTGCTCTTGGGGAACAAGTTTTCCTTTCGTTTCCACTGGGGGACCGTTGCACCGATAAACTCATCTTT.

To note about this clone: It differs at one base from a far larger clone, so likely a read error. The identical CDR3 is also encoded by other nucleotide sequences in the sample. The chain joins TRDV1 to TRDJ2; 10 nucleotides agree with TRDD3. TCRdb is silent on the J gene; assignment here came from matching the DNA to germline. The CDR3 covers 20 residues. Germline assignment: CDR1 TSWWSYY and CDR2 QGS. The CDR3, as DNA: TGTGCTCTTGGGGAACGGACCTGGGACTGGGGGATGGGTTTGACGGCACAACTCTTCTTT. It specifies CALGERTWDWGMGLTAQLFF.

This clone came up a few times. The translation of this DNA and the TCRdb protein of a much larger clone differ at residue 19, probably owing to a read error; the protein shown here is translated from the DNA. V is TRDV1 and J is TRDJ2; perhaps TRDD3 as D (8 bases). Germline matching of the DNA provided the J gene here, since TCRdb leaves it blank. The CDR3 covers 23 residues. CDR1 TSWWSYY and CDR2 QGS come from the germline V gene. The CDR3 spells CALGAMAFLHFTGGPALTSQLFF. The CDR3 DNA reads TGTGCTCTTGGGGCGATGGCCTTCCTCCATTTCACTGGGGGTCCCGCTTTGACATCACAACTCTTCTTT.

The table lists this clone with many counts. TCRdb records a much larger clone's protein for this DNA, with a difference at residue 7 that likely arises from a read error; the protein given is the translation of the DNA. V gene TRDV1 combines with J gene TRDJ1; 8 positions agree with TRDD3. The J gene comes from matching the DNA to germline here; TCRdb lacks it. The V and J ends lost 2 bases and 1 base, in that order; junction bases with no gene match: 15. CDR3 length equals 19 residues. The germline CDR1 and CDR2 sequences are TSWWSYY and QGS. The CDR3 spells CALGEIRGVWGTSTDKLIF. The DNA of the CDR3 is TGTGCTCTTGGGGAAATCCGAGGGGTCTGGGGGACGTCCACCGATAAACTCATCTTT.

This clone has a handful of counts. A much larger clone differs by one base, so this may be a read error. Other DNA sequences in the same sample also yield this CDR3. The J gene is TRDJ1, the V gene TRDV1; 8 nucleotides line up with TRDD3. The J gene is not listed in TCRdb, so it was assigned here from a DNA match to germline. Germline loops: CDR1 TSWWSYY, CDR2 QGS. The CDR3 contains 22 residues. In DNA form, the CDR3 reads TGCGCTCTTGGGGAACGGTCTCCCCCCTTCAAAGACCGGTTGGGGGATACCGATAAACTCATCTTT. Protein: CALGERSPPFKDRLGDTDKLIF.

The sample holds a few counts of this clone. TCRdb has a much larger clone's protein, which differs at residue 10 from the translation of this DNA, likely because of a read error; what is shown is the protein translated from the DNA. V and J are TRDV1 and TRDJ2; D not resolved. TCRdb lists no J gene, so it was determined here by aligning the DNA to germline. V lost 3 bases and J 1 base, leaving 24 bases between the germline ends. The CDR3 consists of 20 residues. From germline, CDR1 is TSWWSYY and CDR2 QGS. Here the CDR3 DNA reads TGTGCTCTTGGGGAGTGCGAGTGCTTCGTATATCGCCTTTTGACAGCACAACTCTTCTTT. Encoded protein: CALGECECFVYRLLTAQLFF.

With respect to this clone: The TCRdb record carries a much larger clone's protein, which differs from this DNA's translation at residue 16; a read error is the likely cause, and the protein listed here is the DNA translation. The chain carries TRDV3 and TRDJ1, with 11 bases fitting TRDD3. From germline, CDR1 is TVYSNPD and CDR2 GDNSRS (reference sequence). With V trimmed by 1 base and J by 3 bases, 25 bases remained unmatched. There are 21 residues in the CDR3. In DNA form, the CDR3 reads TGTGCCTTTATAATTAACCCTCGATACATTGGGGGATACGCTGTATCCGATAAACTCATCTTT. Translating it yields CAFIINPRYIGGYAVSDKLIF.

Turning to this clone: It differs at one base from a far larger clone, so likely a read error. At the DNA level, this CDR3 is encoded by other sequences in the same sample as well. This chain joins TRAV36/DV7 and TRDJ1, with D possibly TRDD3 on 6 matching bases. The length of the CDR3 is 17 residues. Per germline, CDR1 VTNFRS and CDR2 LTSSGIE (reference sequence). The CDR3 region has the DNA TGTGCTGTAGAGGCCCCTCTACGTGGGGGCCGCGACGATAAACTCATCTTT. Residues: CAVEAPLRGGRDDKLIF.

There are a few counts of this clone. The TCRdb record carries a much larger clone's protein, which differs from this DNA's translation at residue 16; a read error is the likely cause, and the protein listed here is the DNA translation. The J gene is TRDJ1, the V gene TRDV3; 13 bases align to TRDD3. Here the J gene was assigned by germline matching of the DNA, as TCRdb has none. This CDR3 spans 20 amino acids. Germline V gene data show CDR1 as TVYSNPD and CDR2 as GDNSRS (reference sequence). The CDR3 DNA sequence: TGTGCCTTCTCGGCCTTCCCTAGATACTGGGGGATACGGGACACCAATAAACTCATCTTT. It encodes CAFSAFPRYWGIRDTNKLIF. Together with reference TRDV3 and TRDJ1, the CDR3 gives the full variable domain: CDKVTQSSPDQTVASGSEVVLLCTYDTVYSNPDLFWYRIRPDYSFQFVFYGDNSRSEGADFTQGRFSVKHILTQKAFHLVISPVRTEDSATYYCAFSAFPRYWGIRDTNKLIFGKGTRVTVEP.

As regards this clone: TCRdb pairs this DNA with a much larger clone's protein that differs at residue 11, likely a read error; the protein shown was translated from the DNA. CDR3 region: CALGEPFLTLCPYWGYWRYTDKLIF. The CDR3 nucleotides are TGTGCTCTTGGGGAACCCTTCCTTACCTTATGCCCATACTGGGGATATTGGAGGTACACCGATAAACTCATCTTT. The chain recombines TRDV1 with TRDJ1, with D perhaps being TRDD2 or TRDD3 (7 bases each). TCRdb offers no J gene call, so here the DNA was matched to germline to obtain one. CDR1 is TSWWSYY and CDR2 is QGS in the germline V gene. The length of the CDR3 is 25 residues. The V end was cut by 1 base, the J end by 0 bases, with 39 bases between.

In regard to this clone: A much more abundant neighbour one base away suggests this may be a read error. The identical CDR3 is also encoded by other nucleotide sequences in the sample. The chain is built from TRDV1 and TRDJ1; tentatively, D is TRDD3 (5 bases). TCRdb records no J gene; here it was assigned by comparing the DNA to germline. CDR1 is TSWWSYY and CDR2 is QGS in the germline V gene. The CDR3 sequence is 16 residues long. CDR3 protein: CALGENLLGRGWGLIF. The CDR3 nucleotides read TGTGCTCTCGGGGAAAACCTCCTCGGCCGGGGGTGGGGACTCATCTTT.

This clone was counted many times. The protein that TCRdb holds for this DNA derives from a much larger clone and differs from the translated DNA at residue 4, which likely indicates a read error; the protein shown here is translated from the DNA. V usage is TRDV2 and J usage is TRDJ1; 10 bases are shared with TRDD3. The CDR3 runs to 19 residues. CDR1 is GEAIGNYY and CDR2 is EKD in the germline V gene. CDR3 nucleotides: TGTGCCTGTGGCACCGTAGGGGGGATACGCCGGCACCACACCGATAAACTCATCTTT. It is translated as CACGTVGGIRRHHTDKLIF.

This clone came up many times. With only one base between it and a far larger clone, this is likely a read error. The sample carries other DNA sequences with the same CDR3. The V call is TRDV3, the J call TRDJ1; the match to TRDD3 covers 8 bases. The CDR3 length is 16 residues. The germline V gene encodes CDR1 TVYSNPD and CDR2 GDNSRS (reference sequence). CDR3: CAFDYWGPAYTDKLIF. CDR3 nucleotide sequence: TGTGCCTTTGATTACTGGGGGCCAGCGTACACCGATAAACTCATCTTC.

This clone has a handful of counts. The protein given by TCRdb reflects a much larger clone and differs at residue 9 from this DNA's translation, likely from a read error; the protein shown is the DNA's translation. The gene calls are TRDV1 and TRDJ1; D gene ambiguous. The J gene is not listed in TCRdb, so it was assigned here from a DNA match to germline. Trimming pared 0 bases from V and 10 bases from J, leaving 21 bases between. This CDR3 region has 16 residues. The germline gives CDR1 TSWWSYY, CDR2 QGS. The CDR3 here is CALGELQPPPRVRLIF. CDR3 in DNA: TGTGCTCTTGGGGAACTCCAACCTCCCCCTCGAGTTAGACTCATCTTT.

This clone is large. At the DNA level, this CDR3 is encoded by other sequences in the same sample as well. This chain links TRDV2 with TRDJ1; 7 nucleotides match TRDD3. The CDR3 contains 18 residues. Germline CDR1 GEAIGNYY, CDR2 EKD. V shed 1 base, J shed 0 bases, and the junction held 13 bases outside the gene matches. Here the CDR3 reads CACDTEGYAGLYTDKLIF. In nucleotides, the CDR3 is TGTGCCTGTGACACAGAAGGATACGCGGGGTTGTACACCGATAAACTCATCTTT.

Details on this clone: The protein TCRdb lists belongs to a much larger clone and differs from this DNA's translation at residue 10, which points to a read error; the protein shown is made from the DNA. The chain combines TRDV1 with TRDJ1; D is possibly TRDD2 or TRDD3 (6 bases each). The J gene comes from matching the DNA to germline here; TCRdb lacks it. CDR3 length: 25 residues. CDR1 and CDR2 (germline): TSWWSYY, QGS. The V and J ends lost 3 bases and 0 bases respectively, with 41 bases between them. This chain's CDR3 is CALGDVPRGDWVRSRLNFYTDKLIF. Here the CDR3 DNA reads TGTGCTCTTGGGGACGTTCCTAGGGGCGACTGGGTTCGTTCTCGTCTCAACTTCTACACCGATAAACTCATCTTT.

This clone was recorded a few times. This probably arose from a read error, given a far larger clone one base away. The chain carries TRDV1 and TRDJ1; 8 bases agree with TRDD3. Because TCRdb records no J gene, it was assigned here through a match of the DNA to germline. The V segment lost 1 base and the J segment 5 bases; nucleotides outside the gene matches: 21. Germline V gives CDR1 TSWWSYY, CDR2 QGS. The CDR3 consists of 20 residues. CDR3 in amino acids: CALGEPQGPRGYRWADKLIF. CDR3 bases: TGTGCTCTTGGGGAACCACAAGGACCTAGGGGATACAGGTGGGCTGATAAACTCATCTTT.

This clone was seen more than once but under ten times. The TCRdb protein comes from a much larger clone and disagrees with this DNA's translation at residue 20, likely due to a read error; the protein given here is derived from the DNA. The chain's CDR3 is CALGEGTYLYWGILIPNTDELIF. The CDR3 DNA reads as TGTGCTCTTGGGGAAGGAACCTACCTCTACTGGGGGATACTAATACCGAACACCGATGAACTCATCTTT. The gene calls are TRDV1 and TRDJ1; 12 bases map to TRDD3. Here the J gene came from matching the DNA to germline, since TCRdb omits it. Germline V CDR1 and CDR2: TSWWSYY, QGS. The CDR3 is 23 amino acids.

There are many counts of this clone. This likely traces to a read error, being one base from a far larger clone. The same CDR3 also results from other DNA sequences found in this sample. The rearrangement links TRDV2 to TRDJ1; 9 bases align to TRDD3. This CDR3 has 17 residues. Trimming took 4 bases from V and 0 from J; bases not matched to a gene: 11. The germline V gene encodes CDR1 GEAIGNYY and CDR2 EKD. The DNA of the CDR3 is TGTGCCTGTGAAGGACTGGGGGACACGGAGTACACCGATAAACTCATCTTT. Translation gives CACEGLGDTEYTDKLIF.

Many counts were recorded for this clone. A far bigger clonotype differs at one base, so this is likely a read error. Other DNA sequences in this specimen translate into the identical CDR3. The genes are TRDV1 and TRDJ2; 8 bases are shared with TRDD2. The J gene was not available in TCRdb and was assigned here by matching the DNA to germline segments. The V and J ends lost 0 bases and 0 bases, in that order; junction bases with no gene match: 18. Germline lookup yields CDR1 TSWWSYY and CDR2 QGS. This CDR3 has 22 amino acids. DNA of the CDR3: TGTGCTCTTGGGGAACTAGGTTCTTCCTACGTGGGGTACGCGCCTTTGACAGCACAACTCTTCTTT. Amino acid sequence: CALGELGSSYVGYAPLTAQLFF.

This clone was counted between two and nine times. This DNA translates differently at residue 13 from the TCRdb protein, which is that of a much larger clone; a read error is likely, and the protein shown is the DNA's own translation. The gene calls are TRDV2 and TRDJ1; 7 positions match TRDD3. Since TCRdb gives no J gene, matching the DNA to germline was used here to assign it. Per germline, CDR1 GEAIGNYY and CDR2 EKD. The CDR3 has 17 residues. This CDR3 reads CACDTGPTGDYTGKLIF. CDR3 bases: TGTGCCTGTGACACCGGCCCTACTGGGGATTACACCGGTAAACTCATCTTT.

This clone was recorded at least ten times. TCRdb shows a much larger clone's protein in place of this DNA's translation, and the two differ at residue 9, likely through a read error; the protein shown is translated from the DNA. The chain recombines TRDV1 with TRDJ1; 8 bases agree with TRDD3. Assignment of the J gene here rests on matching the DNA to germline, because TCRdb gives none. CDR1 and CDR2 (germline): TSWWSYY, QGS. Trimming removed 4 bases from V and 2 bases from J; junction bases left unmatched: 30. The CDR3 covers 23 residues. The CDR3 is CALGVPPLLLRGWGRDRTDKLIF. For the CDR3, the DNA is TGTGCTCTTGGGGTCCCTCCCCTCCTCCTACGTGGCTGGGGGAGAGACAGAACCGATAAACTCATCTTT.